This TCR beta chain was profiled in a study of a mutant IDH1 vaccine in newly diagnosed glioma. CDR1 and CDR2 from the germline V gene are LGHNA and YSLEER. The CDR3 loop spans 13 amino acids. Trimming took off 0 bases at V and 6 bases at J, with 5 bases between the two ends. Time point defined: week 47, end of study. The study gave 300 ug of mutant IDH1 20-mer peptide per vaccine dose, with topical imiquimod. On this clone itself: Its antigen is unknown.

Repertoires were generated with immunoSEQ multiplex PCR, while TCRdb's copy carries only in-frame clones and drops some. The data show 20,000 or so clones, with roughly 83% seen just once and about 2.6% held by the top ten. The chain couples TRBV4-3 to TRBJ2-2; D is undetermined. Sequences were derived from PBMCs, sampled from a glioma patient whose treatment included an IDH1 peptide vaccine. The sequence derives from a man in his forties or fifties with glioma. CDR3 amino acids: CASSQDWAGELFF. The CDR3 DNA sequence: TGCGCCAGCAGCCAAGATTGGGCCGGGGAGCTGTTTTTT.